The 12 T cell receptor beta chains below come from one sample, sequenced in a study of shared clonotypes between healthy human individuals. Assay: immunoSEQ multiplex PCR; the TCRdb copy retains only in-frame clones and omits some. In the table there are 1,100,000 or so clones, approximately 80% of which are singletons. The sequencing sample was made of memory CD4+ T cells from PBMCs. Subset meaning: CD45RA-negative fraction. Source of these receptors: a man aged 18 to 30 in good health. Some clones in this sample may be carry-over from other donors' samples.

The chain links TRBV6-5 to TRBJ2-7; 8 bases match TRBD1. From germline, CDR1 is MNHEY and CDR2 SVGAGI. Germline trimming cut 4 bases from V and 3 bases from J; bases unmatched to any gene: 8. This CDR3 contains 15 residues. The CDR3 loop is CASSSPGQGDYEQYF. In DNA form, the CDR3 reads TGTGCCAGCAGTTCGCCTGGACAGGGTGACTACGAGCAGTACTTC.

This clone came up a few times. The chain combines TRBV19 with TRBJ2-2, with D possibly TRBD1 on 5 matching bases. Germline values: CDR1 LNHDA, CDR2 SQIVND (reference sequence). The ends were cut back, 5 bases at V and 1 base at J, with 11 bases in the middle. CDR3 length: 15 residues. DNA of the CDR3: TGTGCCAGTAGTTTTACCAGGGAGAACACCGGGGAGCTGTTTTTT. It codes for CASSFTRENTGELFF.

The V call is TRBV7-6, the J call TRBJ2-3; D may match TRBD1 or TRBD2 (9 bases each). CDR1 is SGHVS and CDR2 is FNYEAQ in the germline V gene. This CDR3 has 19 amino acids. The V gene lost 5 bases and the J gene lost 0 bases, with 24 bases spanning the gap. Here the CDR3 DNA reads TGTGCCAGCAGCCCAACACAGGGGGCGGGAGGGCCTAGCACAGATACGCAGTATTTT. Protein: CASSPTQGAGGPSTDTQYF.

The rearrangement links TRBV5-5 to TRBJ1-1; TRBD1 matches at 8 bases. The V and J ends lost 4 bases and 1 base, in that order; junction bases with no gene match: 9. CDR3 size: 16 residues. The germline CDR1 and CDR2 sequences are SGHKS and YYEKEE (reference sequence). The CDR3 is CASSVDGTGRNTEAFF. CDR3 sequence (DNA): TGTGCCAGCAGCGTCGACGGGACAGGCCGGAACACTGAAGCTTTCTTT.

This chain connects TRBV10-3 to TRBJ1-1; D remains unclear. CDR1 is ENHRY and CDR2 is SYGVKD in the germline V gene. V dropped 0 bases and J dropped 5 bases, with 22 bases sitting between them. CDR3 length: 18 amino acids. Here the CDR3 reads CAISESVPYLRGRTEAFF. The CDR3 nucleotides are TGTGCCATCAGTGAGTCGGTTCCCTACCTCCGGGGAAGGACTGAAGCTTTCTTT.

The chain is built from TRBV7-9 and TRBJ2-1; TRBD2 aligns across 11 bases. Losses at the gene ends were 5 bases for V and 8 bases for J; bases not matched to a gene: 8. CDR1 is SEHNR and CDR2 is FQNEAQ in the germline V gene (reference sequence). CDR3 length equals 15 residues. Here the CDR3 DNA reads TGTGCCAGCAGCCCCGGGACTAGCGGTATGGATGAGCAGTTCTTC. It is translated as CASSPGTSGMDEQFF.

The gene calls are TRBV12-5 and TRBJ2-7; TRBD2 aligns across 7 bases. The CDR3 length is 16 residues. Germline CDR1 and CDR2: LGHNT and FRNRAP. With V trimmed by 4 bases and J by 6 bases, 15 bases remained unmatched. CDR3 bases: TGTGCTAGTGGTTCGCCACAAAATGGGAGGGGTTCCGAGCAGTACTTC. Its translation is CASGSPQNGRGSEQYF.

Here the CDR3 reads CATRRDTEAFF. In DNA form, the CDR3 reads TGTGCCACTCGGAGGGACACTGAAGCTTTCTTT. The gene calls are TRBV15 and TRBJ1-1; no reliable D call. Germline V gives CDR1 LNHNV, CDR2 YYDKDF (reference sequence). This CDR3 comprises 11 residues. The germline V and J ends were trimmed by 9 bases and 3 bases, with 8 bases remaining between them.

The chain couples TRBV5-4 to TRBJ2-5, with 12 bases that match TRBD2. The germline CDR1 and CDR2 sequences are SGHNT and YYREEE (reference sequence). The CDR3 length is 19 residues. After removal of 7 bases from V and 4 bases from J, the junction contained 20 bases not matched to a gene. The CDR3: CASVGTSGSPSGQRETQYF. For the CDR3, the DNA is TGTGCCAGCGTCGGGACTAGCGGGTCCCCCTCTGGCCAGCGAGAGACCCAGTACTTC.

A single count supports this clone. The CDR3, as DNA: TGTGCCAGCAGTTTTCCGGGACAGGCCTTATACGAGCAGTACTTC. This translates into CASSFPGQALYEQYF. This chain joins TRBV28 and TRBJ2-7; 8 nucleotides line up with TRBD1. V trimming: 3 bases; J trimming: 4 bases; junction bases outside the gene matches: 8. The length of the CDR3 is 15 residues. Germline CDR1 MDHEN, CDR2 SYDVKM.

This clone was picked up a small number of times. The chain carries TRBV9 and TRBJ1-2; 7 bases line up with TRBD1. With 0 bases clipped from V and 7 bases from J, the junction kept 6 bases outside the gene matches. Germline V CDR1 and CDR2: SGDLS, YYNGEE. The CDR3 runs to 14 residues. The DNA for the CDR3 is TGTGCCAGCAGCGTAGTAGGACAGGCGGGTGGCTACACCTTC. It codes for CASSVVGQAGGYTF.

This chain uses TRBV29-1 with TRBJ2-2, with TRBD2 matching over 9 bases. Germline CDR1 and CDR2: SQVTM and ANQGSEA. This CDR3 spans 13 amino acids. The junction had 0 bases not matched to a gene; V was cut back by 4 bases and J by 3 bases. CDR3 DNA sequence: TGCAGCGTTGGCGGGAGGGACACCGGGGAGCTGTTTTTT. It yields the protein CSVGGRDTGELFF.